The rows below give T cell receptor beta chains drawn from one sample of a study of Ad26.COV2.S vaccination and SARS-CoV-2 variants. The data were produced by immunoSEQ multiplex PCR, yet TCRdb's version contains in-frame clones alone and is incomplete. The profile shows approximately 480,000 clones, 87% of them singletons. The starting material was peripheral blood, obtained in a trial of Ad26.COV2.S vaccine versus placebo. The receptors here all came from a person aged 18-65 years who received the Ad26.COV2.S COVID-19 vaccine or a placebo. CDR3s include the opening cysteine and the closing phenylalanine or tryptophan. The order of the fields is J gene, V gene, CDR3 protein.

J: TRBJ1-2; V: TRBV30; CDR3: CAGNRGSRYGYTF
J: TRBJ2-3; V: TRBV9; CDR3: CASSVRGLGADTQYF
J: TRBJ2-1; V: TRBV6-6; CDR3: CASSFGDRGNEQFF
J: TRBJ2-2; V: TRBV7-3; CDR3: CASSSTTGAGELFF
J: TRBJ2-7; V: TRBV6-2/TRBV6-3; CDR3: CASSAPGLAGYEQYF
J: TRBJ2-1; V: TRBV7-2; CDR3: CASSSPGDLSNNEQFF
J: TRBJ2-5; V: TRBV18; CDR3: CASSPPGLKETQYF
J: TRBJ2-3; V: TRBV29-1; CDR3: CSVEDRFGALVGTDTQYF
J: TRBJ2-5; V: TRBV2; CDR3: CASRVTGLARETQYF
J: TRBJ1-1; V: TRBV20-1; CDR3: CSALGDAEAFF
J: TRBJ2-1; V: TRBV20-1; CDR3: CSASSGRFSNEQFF
J: TRBJ2-7; V: TRBV27; CDR3: CARLFVLAGRPYEQYF
J: TRBJ2-7; V: TRBV24-1; CDR3: CATSAPDRAHEQYF
J: TRBJ2-1; V: TRBV28; CDR3: CASSLTGEQFF
J: TRBJ1-5; V: TRBV7-2; CDR3: CASGQNNQPQHF
J: TRBJ1-1; V: TRBV28; CDR3: CASTRTDLLNTEAFF
J: TRBJ1-6; V: TRBV15; CDR3: CATSSLGTGGSPLHF
J: TRBJ2-7; V: TRBV7-9; CDR3: CASSLEAGWDSYEQYF
J: TRBJ2-7; V: TRBV6-5; CDR3: CASGPDRGRFHEQYF
J: TRBJ2-7; V: TRBV19; CDR3: CASSSGIFYEQYF
J: TRBJ1-6; V: TRBV7-9; CDR3: CASSSQGYNSPLHF
J: TRBJ2-2; V: TRBV5-6; CDR3: CASSLVVGTGELFF
J: TRBJ2-1; V: TRBV19; CDR3: CASSMVATGGNEQFF
J: TRBJ2-7; V: TRBV28; CDR3: CATTGLAGGTYEQYF
J: TRBJ2-7; V: TRBV27; CDR3: CASRTGLADRSEQYF